A selection of T cell receptor beta chains follows, all from one sample in a study of cytomegalovirus exposure and HLA in healthy donors. Profiling relied on immunoSEQ multiplex PCR, and the TCRdb table lists in-frame clones only, not all of them. This table has around 120,000 clones, around 88% appearing once. Sequenced material: PBMCs. Source of these receptors: a man between 18 and 35 years old in good health and CMV-seronegative. Both conserved end residues are part of each CDR3. D genes are given only for firm matches. Only part of the rows carry a size: once, few, many, or a class if the clone is expanded.

v_gene	d_gene	abundance	j_gene	len	CDR3nt	CDR3aa
TRBV7-9	.	.	TRBJ1-2	12	TGTGCCAGCAGCGTAACAGGGTATGGCTACACCTTC	CASSVTGYGYTF
TRBV7-9	.	.	TRBJ2-1	17	TGTGCCAGCAGCTCCCGGGGGGGAAGGGGGCGCGTGGATGAGCAGTTCTTC	CASSSRGGRGRVDEQFF
TRBV21-1	.	.	TRBJ2-3	15	TGTGCCAGCAGCAAAGCACTACAGGGGCCAGATACGCAGTATTTT	CASSKALQGPDTQYF
TRBV25-1	TRBD2	once	TRBJ2-1	17	TGTGCCAGCAGTGAAGCTCCGCGGCGGGAGGGTTACAATGAGCAGTTCTTC	CASSEAPRREGYNEQFF
TRBV5-6	.	.	TRBJ2-5	12	TGTGCCAGCAGCTTGGCCGGGGGGACCCAGTACTTC	CASSLAGGTQYF
TRBV28	.	.	TRBJ2-7	13	TGTGCCAGCAGTTTAGCACAGACCTACGAGCAGTACTTC	CASSLAQTYEQYF
TRBV25-1	.	.	TRBJ1-6	16	TGTGCCAGCAGTGAGAGAAATCGGGGATCAATTTCACCCCTCCACTTT	CASSERNRGSISPLHF
TRBV6-1	.	.	TRBJ2-5	13	TGTGCCAGCTTCCAGGCTGAAAAAGAGACCCAGTACTTC	CASFQAEKETQYF
TRBV5-3	.	.	TRBJ2-6	21	TGTGCCAGAAGCTTGGTTCTTTCAGACTATTGGGTTCACTCTGGGGCCAACGTCCTGACTTTC	CARSLVLSDYWVHSGANVLTF
TRBV28	TRBD2	.	TRBJ2-7	12	TGTGCCAGCACGACTAGCGGGTACGAGCAGTACTTC	CASTTSGYEQYF
TRBV2	.	.	TRBJ1-5	14	TGTGCCAGCATGTTGCGGGGGAGCAATCAGCCCCAGCATTTT	CASMLRGSNQPQHF
TRBV6-6	TRBD1	.	TRBJ2-7	13	TGTGCCAGCAGGGAGACAGGGGAGAGCGAGCAGTACTTC	CASRETGESEQYF
TRBV2	TRBD2	.	TRBJ2-5	13	TGTGCCAGCAGTGAAAGCGGGGGGATGACCCAGTACTTC	CASSESGGMTQYF
TRBV6-6	.	.	TRBJ1-5	15	TGTGCCAGCAGTCCGACAATCACAGACAATCAGCCCCAGCATTTT	CASSPTITDNQPQHF
TRBV7-6	.	.	TRBJ2-2	12	TGTGCCAGCAGCTTCCAGTCCGGGGAGCTGTTTTTT	CASSFQSGELFF
TRBV4-1	TRBD2	.	TRBJ2-3	16	TGCGCCAGCAGCCAAGACGAGAGCGGGAGCTTCGGTACGCAGTATTTT	CASSQDESGSFGTQYF
TRBV7-5	.	.	TRBJ2-2	19	TGTGCCAGAAGCCTAAGGAGAGGACAGGGTAATACGAACACCGGGGAGCTGTTTTTT	CARSLRRGQGNTNTGELFF
TRBV11-3	TRBD2	.	TRBJ2-7	14	TGTGCCAGCAGCTTAGATCGCGGGAGCGACGAGCAGTACTTC	CASSLDRGSDEQYF